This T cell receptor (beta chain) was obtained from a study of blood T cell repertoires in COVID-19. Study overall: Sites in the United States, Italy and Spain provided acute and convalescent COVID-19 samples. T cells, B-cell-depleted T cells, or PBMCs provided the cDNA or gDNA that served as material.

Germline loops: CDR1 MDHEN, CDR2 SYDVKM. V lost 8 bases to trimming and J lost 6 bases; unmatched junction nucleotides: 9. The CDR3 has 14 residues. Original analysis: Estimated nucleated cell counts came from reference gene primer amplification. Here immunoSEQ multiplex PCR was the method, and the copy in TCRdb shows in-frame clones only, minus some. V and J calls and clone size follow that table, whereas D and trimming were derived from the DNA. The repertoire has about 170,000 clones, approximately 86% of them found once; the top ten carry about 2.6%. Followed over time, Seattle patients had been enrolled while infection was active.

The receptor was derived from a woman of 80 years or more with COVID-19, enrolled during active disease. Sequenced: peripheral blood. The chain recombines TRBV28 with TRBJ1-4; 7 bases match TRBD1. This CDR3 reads CASGSGTVYEKLFF. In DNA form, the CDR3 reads TGTGCCAGCGGATCCGGGACAGTTTATGAAAAACTGTTTTTT.